The 6 T cell receptor beta chains below come from one sample, sequenced in a study of shared clonotypes between healthy human individuals. Method: immunoSEQ multiplex PCR; TCRdb's copy keeps in-frame clones and lacks some. The sample lists millions of clones; roughly 95% were seen once. Input material: naive CD4+ T cells sorted from blood. The sample's subset: CD45RA+ positively selected. These receptors were collected from a man aged 18 to 29 in good health.

The rearrangement links TRBV6-1 to TRBJ1-4, with D perhaps matching TRBD1 (5 bases). V lost 3 bases, J lost 6 bases, and 8 bases lay in between. The CDR3 is made up of 13 amino acids. Germline values: CDR1 MNHNS, CDR2 SASEGT. CDR3 sequence (DNA): TGTGCCAGCAGTGACAGGGTAGATGAAAAACTGTTTTTT. Amino acids: CASSDRVDEKLFF.

This clone was observed a handful of times. At the DNA level, this CDR3 is encoded by other sequences in the same sample as well. The CDR3 protein is CASSPTSGSTDTQYF. The CDR3 DNA reads TGTGCCAGTAGTCCTACTAGCGGTAGCACAGATACGCAGTATTTT. This chain connects TRBV19 to TRBJ2-3; 8 bases map to TRBD2. Looked up from germline, CDR1 is LNHDA and CDR2 is SQIVND (reference sequence). This CDR3 comprises 15 residues. The V segment lost 5 bases and the J segment 0 bases; nucleotides outside the gene matches: 4.

The chain is built from TRBV6-6 and TRBJ2-1; 10 nucleotides match TRBD2. V dropped 5 bases and J dropped 8; count of bases not matched to a gene: 3. CDR3 length: 13 residues. Germline CDR1 is MNHNY and CDR2 is SVGAGI (reference sequence). The CDR3 sequence is CASSKREGHEQFF. The CDR3 nucleotides read TGTGCCAGCAGTAAGCGGGAGGGGCATGAGCAGTTCTTC.

The V call is TRBV29-1, the J call TRBJ2-1; 8 bases match TRBD2. The CDR3 length is 14 residues. Germline V CDR1 and CDR2: SQVTM, ANQGSEA. Trimming cost V 6 bases and J 3 bases; bases outside gene matches: 7. The CDR3 sequence is CSVRAGGLYNEQFF. CDR3 in DNA: TGCAGCGTCAGGGCGGGGGGACTCTACAATGAGCAGTTCTTC.

The chain has TRBV6-6 and TRBJ1-2; D possibly corresponds to TRBD1 (6 bases). The ends were cut back, 4 bases at V and 8 bases at J, with 11 bases in the middle. CDR1 and CDR2 from the germline V gene are MNHNY and SVGAGI (reference sequence). The CDR3 spans 12 residues. As DNA, the CDR3 is TGTGCCAGCAGTTCAGGGGAGAGAGGCTACACCTTC. It codes for CASSSGERGYTF.

The gene calls are TRBV10-3 and TRBJ2-7, with 11 bases identical to TRBD2. CDR3 length equals 14 residues. J lost 7 bases, V lost 8 bases, and 10 bases had no gene match. Per the germline V gene, CDR1 is ENHRY and CDR2 is SYGVKD. CDR3 nucleotides: TGTGCCATCGGGTCGACTAGCGGGGTCTTGGAGCAGTACTTC. Encoded protein: CAIGSTSGVLEQYF.